The clone carrying this TCR beta chain was seen only a few times. Its antigen is still unknown. Trimming removed 4 bases at V and 4 bases at J, with 17 bases between. This CDR3 contains 15 residues. Looked up from germline, CDR1 is SGHKS and CDR2 is YYEKEE (reference sequence). The entry originates in a study of T cell repertoires in aging, cancer and after chemotherapy. Study context: Healthy donor repertoires were recorded over several months to years and showed clear clonal overlap.

Study-level results: In healthy donors, age-related TCR diversity loss mainly reflected lost richness. Compared with age-matched healthy donors, untreated hematological or solid cancer patients showed higher blood TCR clonality.

Amplification of TCR beta used genomic DNA extracted from peripheral blood. TRB rearrangements spanning V, D and J were amplified using mixed TRB-A/B primers. TCRdb analysed the multiplex PCR reads with MiXCR anew, one entry per CDR3 protein. Found here are about 11,000 distinct CDR3 sequences, more than 25% of them singletons; the top ten hold approximately 1.9%. The sequence was obtained from a human donor in good health. The chain has TRBV5-5 and TRBJ1-2; a weak D match, TRBD1 (5 bases). The sample comprised blood. The DNA of the CDR3 is TGTGCCAGCAGCCCACTTACGGGGGGTTTCTATGGCTACACCTTC. It specifies CASSPLTGGFYGYTF.